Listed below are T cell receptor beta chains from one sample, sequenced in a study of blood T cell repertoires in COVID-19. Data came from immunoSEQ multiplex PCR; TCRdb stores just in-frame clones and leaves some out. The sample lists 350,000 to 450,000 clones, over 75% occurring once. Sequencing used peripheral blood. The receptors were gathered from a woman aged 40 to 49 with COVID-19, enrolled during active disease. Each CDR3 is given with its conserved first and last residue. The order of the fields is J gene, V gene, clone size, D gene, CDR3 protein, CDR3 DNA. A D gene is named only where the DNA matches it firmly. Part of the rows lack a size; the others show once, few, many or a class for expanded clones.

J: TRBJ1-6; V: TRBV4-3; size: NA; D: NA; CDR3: CASSPTQGSSYNSPLHF; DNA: TGCGCCAGCAGCCCCACCCAGGGAAGCTCCTATAATTCACCCCTCCACTTT
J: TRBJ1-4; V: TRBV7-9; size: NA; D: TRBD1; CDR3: CASSPLDLLQGGNEKLFF; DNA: TGTGCCAGCAGCCCGCTGGATCTTCTACAGGGGGGGAACGAAAAACTGTTTTTT
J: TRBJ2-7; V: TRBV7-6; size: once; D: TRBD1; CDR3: CASSLDRTYEQYF; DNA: TGTGCCAGCAGCTTGGACAGGACCTACGAGCAGTACTTC
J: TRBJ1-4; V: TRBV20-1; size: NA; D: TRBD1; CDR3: CSASDAQGAGEKLFF; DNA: TGCAGTGCTAGTGACGCACAGGGGGCCGGTGAAAAACTGTTTTTT
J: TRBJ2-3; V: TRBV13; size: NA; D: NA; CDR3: CASTVRSGTDTQYF; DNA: TGTGCCAGCACCGTCAGGTCTGGCACAGATACGCAGTATTTT
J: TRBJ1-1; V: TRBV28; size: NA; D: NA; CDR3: CASSLFSTEAFF; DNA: TGTGCCAGCAGTTTATTCTCCACTGAAGCTTTCTTT
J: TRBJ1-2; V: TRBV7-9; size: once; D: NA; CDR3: CASSLAHGGTYGYTF; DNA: TGTGCCAGCAGCTTAGCGCACGGCGGGACTTATGGCTACACCTTC
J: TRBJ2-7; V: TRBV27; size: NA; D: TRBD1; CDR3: CASSSPRTGTSSYEQYF; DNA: TGTGCCAGCAGTTCACCGAGGACAGGAACTAGCTCCTACGAGCAGTACTTC
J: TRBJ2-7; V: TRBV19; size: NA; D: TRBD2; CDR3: CASSPTSPYEQYF; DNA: TGTGCCAGTAGCCCGACTAGCCCCTACGAGCAGTACTTC
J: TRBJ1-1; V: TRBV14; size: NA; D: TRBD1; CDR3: CASSQRTGGDTEAFF; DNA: TGTGCCAGCAGCCAACGGACAGGGGGGGATACTGAAGCTTTCTTT
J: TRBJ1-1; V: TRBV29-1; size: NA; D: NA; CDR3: CSGGIGQNTEAFF; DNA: TGCAGCGGAGGGATTGGGCAGAACACTGAAGCTTTCTTT
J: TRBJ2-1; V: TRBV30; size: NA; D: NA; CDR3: CAWRKGGLYSLRDEQFF; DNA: TGTGCCTGGAGAAAGGGGGGGCTATATTCGTTACGGGATGAGCAGTTCTTC
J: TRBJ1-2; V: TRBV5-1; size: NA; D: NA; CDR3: CASSPGDFPPSLYGYTF; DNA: TGCGCCAGCAGCCCAGGGGATTTCCCACCTTCCCTATATGGCTACACCTTC
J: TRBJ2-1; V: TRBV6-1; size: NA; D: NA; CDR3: CASSEKWPWGRQFF; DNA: TGTGCCAGCAGTGAAAAATGGCCTTGGGGGCGGCAGTTCTTC
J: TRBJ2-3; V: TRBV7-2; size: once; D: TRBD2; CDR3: CASSLIAGTTDTQYF; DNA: TGTGCCAGCAGCTTAATAGCGGGGACCACAGATACGCAGTATTTT
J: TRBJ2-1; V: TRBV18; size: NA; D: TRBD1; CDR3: CASSPPGQGASEQFF; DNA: TGTGCCAGCTCACCACCGGGACAGGGGGCAAGTGAGCAGTTCTTC
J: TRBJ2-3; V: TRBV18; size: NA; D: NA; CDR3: CASSPQPTTDTQYF; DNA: TGTGCCAGCTCACCACAGCCCACTACAGATACGCAGTATTTT
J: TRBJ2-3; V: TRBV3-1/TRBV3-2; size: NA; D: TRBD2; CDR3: CASSPPRGGWYADTQYF; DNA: TGTGCCAGCAGCCCCCCACGGGGAGGGTGGTACGCAGATACGCAGTATTTT
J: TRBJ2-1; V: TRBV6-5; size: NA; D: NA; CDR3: CASSYSPQRNEQFF; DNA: TGTGCCAGCAGTTATTCCCCCCAGCGCAATGAGCAGTTCTTC
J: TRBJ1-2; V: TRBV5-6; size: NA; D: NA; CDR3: CASSLVVSGHGYTF; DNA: TGTGCCAGCAGCTTGGTGGTGTCAGGGCATGGCTACACCTTC
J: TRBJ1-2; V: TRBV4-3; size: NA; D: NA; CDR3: CASSQDVENYGYTF; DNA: TGCGCCAGCAGCCAAGATGTAGAAAACTATGGCTACACCTTC
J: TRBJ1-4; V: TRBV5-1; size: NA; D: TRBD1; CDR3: CASSTGRDSGNEKLFF; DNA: TGCGCCAGCAGCACCGGCCGGGACAGCGGTAATGAAAAACTGTTTTTT
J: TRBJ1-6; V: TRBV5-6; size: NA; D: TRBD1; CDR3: CASGDRAYNSPLHF; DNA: TGTGCCAGCGGGGACAGGGCGTATAATTCACCCCTCCACTTT
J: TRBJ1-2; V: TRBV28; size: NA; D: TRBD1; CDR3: CASSPTGGGGYGYTF; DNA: TGTGCCAGCAGTCCGACAGGGGGCGGAGGCTATGGCTACACCTTC
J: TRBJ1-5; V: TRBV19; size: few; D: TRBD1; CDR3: CASSIRTGLAQPQHF; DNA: TGTGCCAGTAGTATCCGGACAGGGCTAGCTCAGCCCCAGCATTTT
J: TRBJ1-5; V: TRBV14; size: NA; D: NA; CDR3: CASSQGGFGQPQHF; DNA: TGTGCCAGCAGCCAAGGCGGGTTTGGTCAGCCCCAGCATTTT
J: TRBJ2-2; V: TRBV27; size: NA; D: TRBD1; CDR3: CASSLSSFRQGTGELFF; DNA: TGTGCCAGCAGTTTATCTTCATTCCGACAGGGCACCGGGGAGCTGTTTTTT
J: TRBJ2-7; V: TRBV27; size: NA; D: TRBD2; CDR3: CASSFHASGHPVF; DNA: TGTGCCAGCAGTTTTCACGCTAGCGGGCATCCCGTGTTC
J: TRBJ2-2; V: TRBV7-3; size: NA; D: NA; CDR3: CASSIGPQGGNTGELFF; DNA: TGTGCCAGCAGCATAGGCCCTCAGGGAGGGAACACCGGGGAGCTGTTTTTT
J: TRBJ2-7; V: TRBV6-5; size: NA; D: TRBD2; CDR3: CACRGGTYEQYF; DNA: TGTGCCTGTAGGGGAGGGACCTACGAGCAGTACTTC
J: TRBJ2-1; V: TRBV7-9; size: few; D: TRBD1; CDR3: CASSIRRDRGPNEQFF; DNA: TGTGCCAGCAGCATTCGCCGGGACAGGGGCCCCAATGAGCAGTTCTTC
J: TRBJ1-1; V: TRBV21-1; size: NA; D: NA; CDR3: CASSTLAGVRRMSGAFF; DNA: TGTGCCAGCAGCACTCTTGCGGGGGTAAGGCGCATGTCGGGAGCTTTCTTT
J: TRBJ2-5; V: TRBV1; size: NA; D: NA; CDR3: CTSSRGRETQYF; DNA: TGCACCAGCAGCAGGGGGAGAGAGACCCAGTACTTC
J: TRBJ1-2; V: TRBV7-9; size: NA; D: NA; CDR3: CASSDYQGYTF; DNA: TGTGCCAGCAGCGATTACCAGGGCTACACCTTC
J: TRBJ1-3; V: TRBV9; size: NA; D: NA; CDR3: CASGQTSNTIYF; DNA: TGTGCCAGCGGTCAGACTTCCAACACCATATATTTT
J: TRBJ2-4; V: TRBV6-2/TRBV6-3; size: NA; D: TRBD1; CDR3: CASSYDRGKNIQYF; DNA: TGTGCCAGCAGTTACGACAGGGGAAAGAACATTCAGTACTTC
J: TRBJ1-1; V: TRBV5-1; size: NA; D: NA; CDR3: CASSLVWQVGRNTEAFF; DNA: TGCGCCAGCAGCTTGGTTTGGCAGGTTGGGAGGAACACCGAAGCTTTCTTT
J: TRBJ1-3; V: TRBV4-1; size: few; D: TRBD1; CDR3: CASSQARDRADSGNTIYF; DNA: TGCGCCAGCAGCCAAGCTAGGGACAGGGCCGACTCTGGAAACACCATATATTTT
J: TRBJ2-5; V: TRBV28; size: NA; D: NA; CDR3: CASSLHGRQETQYF; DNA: TGTGCCAGCAGTTTACATGGGCGTCAAGAGACCCAGTACTTC
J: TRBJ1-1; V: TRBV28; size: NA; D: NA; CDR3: CASRYRGGNTEAFF; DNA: TGTGCCAGCAGGTACCGAGGGGGGAACACTGAAGCTTTCTTT
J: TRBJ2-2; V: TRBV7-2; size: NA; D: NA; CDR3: CASSLVTGEGGELFF; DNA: TGTGCCAGCAGCTTAGTGACAGGAGAGGGCGGGGAGCTGTTTTTT
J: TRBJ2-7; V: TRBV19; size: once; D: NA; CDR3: CASRDSGSYEQYF; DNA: TGTGCCAGTAGAGATAGCGGCTCCTACGAGCAGTACTTC
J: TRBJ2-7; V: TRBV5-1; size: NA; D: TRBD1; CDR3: CASRAGTGLEQYF; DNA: TGCGCCAGCAGGGCCGGGACAGGGCTCGAGCAGTACTTC
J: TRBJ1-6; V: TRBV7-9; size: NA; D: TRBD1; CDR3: CASSLAGDRTYSPLHF; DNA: TGTGCCAGCAGCTTAGCGGGGGACAGGACTTATTCACCCCTCCACTTT
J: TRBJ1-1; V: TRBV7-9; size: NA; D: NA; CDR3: CASSQLIGGDTEAFF; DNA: TGTGCCAGCAGCCAGCTCATAGGGGGGGACACTGAAGCTTTCTTT
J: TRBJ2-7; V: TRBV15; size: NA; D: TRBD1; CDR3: CATSSGQGRGGSYEQYF; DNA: TGTGCCACCAGCAGCGGACAGGGGCGAGGCGGGAGCTACGAGCAGTACTTC
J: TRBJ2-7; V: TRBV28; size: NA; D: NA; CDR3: CASNHLDNHYEQYF; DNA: TGTGCCAGCAACCACCTCGACAACCACTACGAGCAGTACTTC
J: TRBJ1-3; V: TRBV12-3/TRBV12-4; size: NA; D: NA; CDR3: CASRANREHRVYF; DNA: TGTGCCAGCAGGGCTAACAGGGAACACCGCGTATATTTT
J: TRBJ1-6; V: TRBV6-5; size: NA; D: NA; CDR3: CASSSLGGRSPLHF; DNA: TGTGCCAGCAGTTCCTTGGGAGGGCGGTCACCCCTCCACTTT
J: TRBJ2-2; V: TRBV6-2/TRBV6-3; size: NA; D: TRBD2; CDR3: CASRYIAGVNTGELFF; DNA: TGTGCCAGCAGGTACATAGCGGGAGTCAACACCGGGGAGCTGTTTTTT
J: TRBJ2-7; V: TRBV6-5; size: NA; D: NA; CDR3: CASSPGVYEQYF; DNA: TGTGCCAGCAGCCCGGGTGTTTACGAGCAGTACTTC
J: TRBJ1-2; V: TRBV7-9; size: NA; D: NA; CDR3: CASTERDYGYTF; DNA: TGTGCCAGCACCGAGAGGGACTATGGCTACACCTTC
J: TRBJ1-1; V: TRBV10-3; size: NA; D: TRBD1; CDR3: CAISALGQDWAFF; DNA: TGTGCCATCAGTGCGCTGGGACAGGATTGGGCTTTCTTT
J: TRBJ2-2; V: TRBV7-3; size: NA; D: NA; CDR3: CASKERVNTGELFF; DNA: TGTGCCAGCAAAGAACGGGTAAACACCGGGGAGCTGTTTTTT
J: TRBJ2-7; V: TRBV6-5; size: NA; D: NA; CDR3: CACSPAGIYEQYF; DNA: TGTGCTTGTAGTCCGGCGGGAATCTACGAGCAGTACTTC
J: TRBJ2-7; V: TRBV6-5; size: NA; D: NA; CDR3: CASRLGVAPYEQYF; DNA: TGTGCCAGCAGACTGGGAGTCGCCCCCTACGAGCAGTACTTC
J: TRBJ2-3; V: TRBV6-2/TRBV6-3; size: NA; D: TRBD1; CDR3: CASSFPWDRSTDTQYF; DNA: TGTGCCAGCAGTTTCCCTTGGGACAGGAGCACAGATACGCAGTATTTT